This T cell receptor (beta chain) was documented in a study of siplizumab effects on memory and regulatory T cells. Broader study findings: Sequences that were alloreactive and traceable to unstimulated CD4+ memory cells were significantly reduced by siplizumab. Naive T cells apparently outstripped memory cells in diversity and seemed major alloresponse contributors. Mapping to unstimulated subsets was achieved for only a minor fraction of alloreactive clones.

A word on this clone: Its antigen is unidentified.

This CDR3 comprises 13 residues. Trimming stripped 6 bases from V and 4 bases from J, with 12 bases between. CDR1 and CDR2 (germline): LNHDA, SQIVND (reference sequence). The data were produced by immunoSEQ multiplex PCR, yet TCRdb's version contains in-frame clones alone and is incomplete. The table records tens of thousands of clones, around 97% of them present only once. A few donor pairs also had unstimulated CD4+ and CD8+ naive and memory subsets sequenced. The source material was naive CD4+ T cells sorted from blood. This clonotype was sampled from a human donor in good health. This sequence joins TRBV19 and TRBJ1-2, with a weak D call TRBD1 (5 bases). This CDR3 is CASSLGGTYGYTF. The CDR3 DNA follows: TGTGCCAGTAGCTTGGGAGGGACCTATGGCTACACCTTC.